Each of the 13 T cell receptor beta chains below was sequenced from the same sample in a study of blood T cell repertoires in COVID-19. Only in-frame clones appear in the TCRdb table, and some are missing; sequencing was by immunoSEQ multiplex PCR. The sample yields under 200,000 clones, roughly 84% seen once. Input material: PBMCs or T cells enriched from blood (not recorded which). Receptor source: a woman aged 30 to 39 who had been exposed to COVID-19.

The rearrangement joins TRBV5-1 to TRBJ1-2; D gene uncertain. Germline V gene data show CDR1 as SGHRS and CDR2 as YFSETQ. V lost 0 bases and J lost 0, with 9 bases in between. The CDR3 spans 15 residues. The DNA of the CDR3 is TGCGCCAGCAGCTTGGTGGCAGATTCTAACTATGGCTACACCTTC. Translated: CASSLVADSNYGYTF.

This sequence joins TRBV2 and TRBJ1-1; 9 positions match TRBD1. V was clipped by 5 bases and J by 11 bases; unmatched bases: 12. Germline V gene data show CDR1 as SNHLY and CDR2 as FYNNEI. CDR3 size: 14 residues. CDR3 protein: CASSPRRQGVEAFF. CDR3 bases: TGTGCCAGCAGTCCTCGAAGACAGGGGGTTGAGGCTTTCTTT.

This clone was seen a single time. Written as DNA, the CDR3 is TGTGCCAGCAGCCAAGTCCGCCCTAGCGGGGGGGCGGTTGAGCAGTTCTTC. Encoded protein: CASSQVRPSGGAVEQFF. V gene TRBV3-1 (or the pseudogene TRBV3-2) combines with J gene TRBJ2-1, with 12 positions matching TRBD2. Germline V CDR1 and CDR2: LGHDT, YNNKEL (reference sequence). V gave up 1 base and J gave up 9 bases; unmatched junction bases: 10. The CDR3 consists of 17 residues.

The chain combines TRBV19 with TRBJ2-2, with 7 positions matching TRBD1. V dropped 6 bases and J dropped 1; count of bases not matched to a gene: 5. The CDR3 covers 15 residues. Germline V CDR1 and CDR2: LNHDA, SQIVND (reference sequence). CDR3 coding DNA: TGTGCCAGTAGATCCGGGACAGAGAACACCGGGGAGCTGTTTTTT. Its protein is CASRSGTENTGELFF.

This CDR3 is CASSLRAGGISSYEQYF. The CDR3 nucleotides are TGCGCCAGCAGCTTGCGAGCGGGCGGAATTAGCTCCTACGAGCAGTACTTC. This chain links TRBV5-1 with TRBJ2-7, with D perhaps matching TRBD2 (6 bases). CDR1 is SGHRS, CDR2 YFSETQ, per germline. The V end lost 1 base, the J end lost 0 bases, and 17 bases lay between the germline ends. The CDR3 consists of 17 residues.

V is TRBV29-1 and J is TRBJ2-6; D gene ambiguous. V lost 6 bases, J lost 4 bases, and 10 bases lay in between. The CDR3 consists of 13 residues. CDR1 SQVTM and CDR2 ANQGSEA come from the germline V gene. Here the CDR3 reads CSVDAVGANVLTF. The CDR3, as DNA: TGCAGCGTGGATGCGGTGGGGGCCAACGTCCTGACTTTC.

The rearrangement uses TRBV7-9 and TRBJ2-7, with 9 bases identical to TRBD1. Looked up from germline, CDR1 is SEHNR and CDR2 is FQNEAQ (reference sequence). The CDR3 loop spans 15 amino acids. The V segment lost 2 bases and the J segment 4 bases; nucleotides outside the gene matches: 6. CDR3 in amino acids: CASSLNRGPSYEQYF. CDR3 DNA: TGTGCCAGCAGCTTAAACAGGGGGCCTTCTTACGAGCAGTACTTC.

The gene calls are TRBV6-5 and TRBJ2-1, with 11 bases identical to TRBD2. The CDR3 runs 16 residues. With V trimmed by 4 bases and J by 7 bases, 9 bases remained unmatched. Germline assignment: CDR1 MNHEY and CDR2 SVGAGI. The CDR3: CASSSLLAGGPNEQFF. In DNA, the CDR3 is TGTGCCAGCAGTTCCCTCTTAGCGGGGGGGCCGAATGAGCAGTTCTTC.

The rearrangement links TRBV7-3 to TRBJ2-7; the match to TRBD1 covers 8 bases. The V gene's germline CDR1 is SGHTA and CDR2 FQGTGA. Germline trimming cut 4 bases from V and 5 bases from J; bases unmatched to any gene: 7. The CDR3 consists of 14 residues. In nucleotides, the CDR3 is TGTGCCAGCAGCTCATCAGGGGGCACGGACGAGCAGTACTTC. This gives the protein CASSSSGGTDEQYF.

This clone came up once. The chain uses TRBV18 and TRBJ1-1; tentatively, D is TRBD1 (5 bases). Germline V gives CDR1 KGHSH, CDR2 LQKENI. The CDR3 has 16 residues. The V and J ends lost 2 bases and 5 bases respectively, with 18 bases between them. For the CDR3, the DNA is TGTGCCAGCTCACCAATAGATCAGGGATTGGGTACTGAAGCTTTCTTT. Translating it yields CASSPIDQGLGTEAFF. Combining the CDR3 with reference TRBV18 and TRBJ1-1 gives the whole variable domain NAGVMQNPRHLVRRRGQEARLRCSPMKGHSHVYWYRQLPEEGLKFMVYLQKENIIDESGMPKERFSAEFPKEGPSILRIQQVVRGDSAAYFCASSPIDQGLGTEAFFGQGTRLTVV.

The chain uses TRBV19 and TRBJ1-6, with D tentatively TRBD1 (5 bases). This CDR3 region has 14 residues. Germline V gives CDR1 LNHDA, CDR2 SQIVND (reference sequence). V lost 7 bases, J lost 6 bases, and 13 bases lay in between. The CDR3 region has the DNA TGTGCCAGTAATCAGGGCAAGAGTAATTCACCCCTCCACTTT. This sequence encodes CASNQGKSNSPLHF.

In its sample, this clone was seen once. One junction end disagrees with the germline gene, perhaps due to a read error. Other nucleotide sequences from this sample produce the same CDR3. V and J are TRBV19 and TRBJ2-7, with TRBD1 identical over 7 bases. CDR1 and CDR2 (germline): LNHDA, SQIVND (reference sequence). The CDR3 length is 17 residues. CDR3 nucleotides: TGTGCCAGTAGTAACGGCCTCTCGGACAGGAGGTGGTACGAGCAATACTTC. As protein: CASSNGLSDRRWYEQYF.

The gene calls are TRBV7-3 and TRBJ1-2, with TRBD1 matching 8 bases. Germline assignment: CDR1 SGHTA and CDR2 FQGTGA. This CDR3 region has 15 residues. With 5 bases clipped from V and 4 bases from J, the junction kept 9 bases outside the gene matches. The CDR3 sequence is CASSRTGTGFYGYTF. The CDR3 nucleotides are TGTGCCAGCAGCCGAACCGGGACAGGCTTCTATGGCTACACCTTC. The variable domain in full, completed from reference TRBV7-3 and TRBJ1-2, reads GAGVSQTPSNKVTEKGKYVELRCDPISGHTALYWYRQSLGQGPEFLIYFQGTGAADDSGLPNDRFFAVRPEGSVSTLKIQRTERGDSAVYLCASSRTGTGFYGYTFGSGTRLTVV.